This TCR beta chain was sequenced during a study of CD8 T cells in Susac syndrome. General study findings and limits: Susac syndrome CD4+ T cell repertoires showed no clonal expansion.

The trim removed 3 bases at V and 5 bases at J, leaving 3 bases unmatched. This CDR3 spans 13 amino acids. Germline-derived CDR1 and CDR2 are SGHTA and FQGNSA. A remark on this clonotype: The antigen remains undetermined.

A quantity of about 0.5 to 1 ug RNA underwent reverse transcription using random hexamers. By means of immunoSEQ multiplex PCR, TCR beta CDR3 spanning 54 Vbeta and 13 Jbeta underwent amplification. One entry per CDR3 protein results from TCRdb running MiXCR on the immunoSEQ multiplex PCR reads. This sample has around 180,000 distinct CDR3 sequences, with roughly 94% found just once. In Susac syndrome patients, recently defined diagnostic criteria for definite or probable disease were met. TEMRA cells were FACS-enriched and CD8+ and CD4+ T cells negatively isolated. The source material was CD4+ T cells from PBMCs. This sequence originates from a human donor with Susac syndrome. This rearrangement joins TRBV7-2 to TRBJ2-5; 7 positions agree with TRBD2. The CDR3 DNA sequence: TGTGCCAGCAGCTTTGAAGCGGGGGAGACCCAGTACTTC. It translates to CASSFEAGETQYF.